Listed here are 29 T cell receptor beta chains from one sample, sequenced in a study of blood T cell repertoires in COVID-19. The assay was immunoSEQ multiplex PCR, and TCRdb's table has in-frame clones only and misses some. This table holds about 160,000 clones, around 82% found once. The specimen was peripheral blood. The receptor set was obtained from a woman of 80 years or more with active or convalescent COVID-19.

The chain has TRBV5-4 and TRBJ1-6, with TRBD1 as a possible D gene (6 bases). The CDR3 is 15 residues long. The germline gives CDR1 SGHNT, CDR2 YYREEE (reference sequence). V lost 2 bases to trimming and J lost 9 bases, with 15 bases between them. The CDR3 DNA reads TGTGCCAGCAGCTTAAACAGGGTCTCGGGTTCACCCCTCCACTTT. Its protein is CASSLNRVSGSPLHF.

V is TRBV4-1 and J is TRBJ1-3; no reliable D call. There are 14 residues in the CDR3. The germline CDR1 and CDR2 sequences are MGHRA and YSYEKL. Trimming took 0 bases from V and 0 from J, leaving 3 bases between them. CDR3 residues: CASSQDHSGNTIYF. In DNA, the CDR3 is TGCGCCAGCAGCCAAGATCACTCTGGAAACACCATATATTTT.

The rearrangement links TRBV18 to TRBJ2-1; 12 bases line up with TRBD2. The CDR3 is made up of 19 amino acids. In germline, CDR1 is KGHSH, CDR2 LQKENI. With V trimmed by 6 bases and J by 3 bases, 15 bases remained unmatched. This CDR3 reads CASSPSPTSGRTLYNEQFF. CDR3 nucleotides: TGTGCCAGCTCCCCAAGCCCGACTAGCGGGAGAACCCTCTACAATGAGCAGTTCTTC.

The CDR3 sequence: CASSLRSGTEAFF. CDR3 nucleotides: TGTGCCAGCAGCTTGAGGAGTGGCACTGAAGCTTTCTTT. This sequence joins TRBV7-3 and TRBJ1-1, with no clear D. Trimming left V 3 bases short and J 4 bases short, with 9 bases between. Germline CDR1 reads SGHTA; CDR2 reads FQGTGA. This CDR3 region has 13 residues.

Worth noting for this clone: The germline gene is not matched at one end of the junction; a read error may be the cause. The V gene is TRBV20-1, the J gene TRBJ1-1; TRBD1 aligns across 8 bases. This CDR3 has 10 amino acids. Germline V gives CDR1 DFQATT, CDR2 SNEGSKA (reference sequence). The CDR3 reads CSAIQGALHF. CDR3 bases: TGCAGTGCTATCCAGGGGGCTTTGCACTTT.

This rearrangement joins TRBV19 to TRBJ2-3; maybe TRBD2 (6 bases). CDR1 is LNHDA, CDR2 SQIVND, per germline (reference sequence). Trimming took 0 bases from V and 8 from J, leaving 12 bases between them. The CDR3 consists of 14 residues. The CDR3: CASSIERGRVTQYF. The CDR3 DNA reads TGTGCCAGTAGTATAGAGCGGGGTAGGGTTACGCAGTATTTT.

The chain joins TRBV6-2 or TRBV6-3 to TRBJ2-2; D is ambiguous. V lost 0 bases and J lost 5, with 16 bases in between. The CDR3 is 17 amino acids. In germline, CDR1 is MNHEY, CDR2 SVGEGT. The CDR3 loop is CASSYSVVYRVTGELFF. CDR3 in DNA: TGTGCCAGCAGTTACTCGGTCGTTTATCGGGTAACCGGGGAGCTGTTTTTT.

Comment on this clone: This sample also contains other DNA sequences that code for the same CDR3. The CDR3 DNA reads TGTGCCAGCAGTCTACCGGGACAGGGTTCTGGAAACACCATATATTTT. It is translated as CASSLPGQGSGNTIYF. This chain uses TRBV28 with TRBJ1-3, with TRBD1 matching over 9 bases. The CDR3 totals 16 residues. V was clipped by 5 bases and J by 1 base; unmatched bases: 6. The germline CDR1 and CDR2 sequences are MDHEN and SYDVKM.

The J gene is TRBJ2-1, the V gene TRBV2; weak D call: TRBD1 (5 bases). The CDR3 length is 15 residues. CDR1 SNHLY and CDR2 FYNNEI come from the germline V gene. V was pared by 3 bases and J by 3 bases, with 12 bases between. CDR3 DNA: TGTGCCAGCAGTGAGGAAAGAACAGGCTACAATGAGCAGTTCTTC. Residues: CASSEERTGYNEQFF.

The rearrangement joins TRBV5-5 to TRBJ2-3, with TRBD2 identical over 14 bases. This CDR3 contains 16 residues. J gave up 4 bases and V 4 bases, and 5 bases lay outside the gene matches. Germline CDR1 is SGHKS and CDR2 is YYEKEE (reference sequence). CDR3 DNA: TGTGCCAGCAGCAGACTAGCGGGAGGGCCGGCAGATACGCAGTATTTT. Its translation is CASSRLAGGPADTQYF. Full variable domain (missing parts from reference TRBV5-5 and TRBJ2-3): DAGVTQSPTHLIKTRGQQVTLRCSPISGHKSVSWYQQVLGQGPQFIFQYYEKEERGRGNFPDRFSARQFPNYSSELNVNALLLGDSALYLCASSRLAGGPADTQYFGPGTRLTVL.

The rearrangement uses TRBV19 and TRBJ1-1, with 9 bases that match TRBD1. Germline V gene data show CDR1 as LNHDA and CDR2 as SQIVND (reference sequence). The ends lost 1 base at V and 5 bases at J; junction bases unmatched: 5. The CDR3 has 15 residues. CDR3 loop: CASSIVRTGETEAFF. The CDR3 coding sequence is TGTGCCAGTAGTATAGTCCGGACAGGGGAGACTGAAGCTTTCTTT.

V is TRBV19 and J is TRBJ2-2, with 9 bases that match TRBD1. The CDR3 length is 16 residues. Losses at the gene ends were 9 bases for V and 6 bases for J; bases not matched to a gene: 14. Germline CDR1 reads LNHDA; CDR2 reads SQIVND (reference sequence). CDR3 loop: CASFTGGAWGSGELFF. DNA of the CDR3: TGTGCCAGCTTTACAGGGGGCGCATGGGGTTCCGGGGAGCTGTTTTTT.

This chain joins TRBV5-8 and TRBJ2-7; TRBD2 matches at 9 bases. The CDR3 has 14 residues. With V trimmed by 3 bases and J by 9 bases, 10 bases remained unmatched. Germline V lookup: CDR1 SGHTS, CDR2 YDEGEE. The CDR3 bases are TGTGCCAGCAGCTCCCCCGGGACTAGCTTTATGCAGTACTTC. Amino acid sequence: CASSSPGTSFMQYF. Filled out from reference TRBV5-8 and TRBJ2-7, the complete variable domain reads EAGVTQSPTHLIKTRGQQATLRCSPISGHTSVYWYQQALGLGLQFLLWYDEGEERNRGNFPPRFSGRQFPNYSSELNVNALELEDSALYLCASSSPGTSFMQYFGPGTRLTVT.

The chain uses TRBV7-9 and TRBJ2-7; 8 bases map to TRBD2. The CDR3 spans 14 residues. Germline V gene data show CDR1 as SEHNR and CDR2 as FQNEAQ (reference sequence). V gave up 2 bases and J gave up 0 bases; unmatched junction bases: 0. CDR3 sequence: CASSLSGSSYEQYF. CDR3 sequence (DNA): TGTGCCAGCAGCTTAAGCGGGAGCTCCTACGAGCAGTACTTC.

CDR3 coding DNA: TGTGCCAGCACGGGACAGAGTAATTCACCCCTCCACTTT. It encodes CASTGQSNSPLHF. V is TRBV2 and J is TRBJ1-6; 7 bases are a match to TRBD1. This CDR3 is built from 13 residues. The germline V gene encodes CDR1 SNHLY and CDR2 FYNNEI. Trimming removed 7 bases from V and 6 bases from J; junction bases left unmatched: 3.

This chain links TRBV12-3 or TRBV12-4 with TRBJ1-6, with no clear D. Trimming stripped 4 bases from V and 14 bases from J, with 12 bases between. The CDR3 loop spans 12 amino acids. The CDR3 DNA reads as TGTGCCAGCAGTTATTACGGGTTGGCCCTCCACTTT. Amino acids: CASSYYGLALHF.

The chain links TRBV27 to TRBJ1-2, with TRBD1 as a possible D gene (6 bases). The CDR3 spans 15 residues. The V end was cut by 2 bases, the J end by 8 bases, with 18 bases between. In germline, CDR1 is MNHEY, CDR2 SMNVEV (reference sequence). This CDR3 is CASSLLRWGGQGYTF. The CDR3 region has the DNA TGTGCCAGCAGTTTACTTCGGTGGGGGGGGCAAGGCTACACCTTC.

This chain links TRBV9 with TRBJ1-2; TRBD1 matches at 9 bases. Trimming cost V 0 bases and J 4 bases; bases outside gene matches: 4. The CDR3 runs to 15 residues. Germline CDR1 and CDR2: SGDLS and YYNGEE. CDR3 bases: TGTGCCAGCAGCGTAGGGACAGGGGTTGGCTATGGCTACACCTTC. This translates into CASSVGTGVGYGYTF. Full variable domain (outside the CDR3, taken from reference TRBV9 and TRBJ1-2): DSGVTQTPKHLITATGQRVTLRCSPRSGDLSVYWYQQSLDQGLQFLIQYYNGEERAKGNILERFSAQQFPDLHSELNLSSLELGDSALYFCASSVGTGVGYGYTFGSGTRLTVV.

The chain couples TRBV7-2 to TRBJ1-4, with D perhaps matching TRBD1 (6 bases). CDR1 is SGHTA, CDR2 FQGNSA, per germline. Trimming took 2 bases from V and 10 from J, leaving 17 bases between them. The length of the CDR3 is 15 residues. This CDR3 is CASSLTGRGLGKLFF. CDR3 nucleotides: TGTGCCAGCAGCTTAACGGGCAGGGGCTTAGGAAAACTGTTTTTT.

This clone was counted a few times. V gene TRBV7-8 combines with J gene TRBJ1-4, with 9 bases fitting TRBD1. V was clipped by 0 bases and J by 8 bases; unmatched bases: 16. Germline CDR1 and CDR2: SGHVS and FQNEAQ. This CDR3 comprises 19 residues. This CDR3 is CASSLALGTGKRIWEKLFF. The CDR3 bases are TGTGCCAGCAGCTTAGCATTGGGGACAGGGAAGCGGATATGGGAAAAACTGTTTTTT.

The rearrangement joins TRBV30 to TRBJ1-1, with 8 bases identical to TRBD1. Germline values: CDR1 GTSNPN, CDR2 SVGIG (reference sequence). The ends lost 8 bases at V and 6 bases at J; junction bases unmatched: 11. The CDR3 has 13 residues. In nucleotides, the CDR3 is TGTGCCGCGGTACAGGGGGTGGTTTCTGAAGCTTTCTTT. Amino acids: CAAVQGVVSEAFF.

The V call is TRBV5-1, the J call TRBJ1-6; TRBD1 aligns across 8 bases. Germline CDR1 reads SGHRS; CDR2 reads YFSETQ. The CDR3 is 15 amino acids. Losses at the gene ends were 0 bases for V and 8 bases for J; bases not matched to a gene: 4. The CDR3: CASSLGQGNYSPLHF. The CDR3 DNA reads TGCGCCAGCAGCTTGGGACAGGGGAATTATTCACCCCTCCACTTT.

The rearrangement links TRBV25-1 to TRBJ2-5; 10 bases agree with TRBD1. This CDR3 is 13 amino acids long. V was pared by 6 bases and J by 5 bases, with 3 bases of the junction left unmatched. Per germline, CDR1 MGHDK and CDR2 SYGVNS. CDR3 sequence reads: CASSGQGVETQYF. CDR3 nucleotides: TGTGCCAGCAGCGGACAGGGGGTGGAGACCCAGTACTTC.

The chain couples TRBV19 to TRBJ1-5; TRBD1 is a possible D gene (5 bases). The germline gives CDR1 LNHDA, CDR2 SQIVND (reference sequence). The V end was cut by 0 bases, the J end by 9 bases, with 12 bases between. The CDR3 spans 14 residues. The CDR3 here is CASSIDHVGGPQHF. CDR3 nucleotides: TGTGCCAGTAGTATAGATCATGTCGGGGGGCCCCAGCATTTT. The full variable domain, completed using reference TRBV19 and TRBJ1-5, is DGGITQSPKYLFRKEGQNVTLSCEQNLNHDAMYWYRQDPGQGLRLIYYSQIVNDFQKGDIAEGYSVSREKKESFPLTVTSAQKNPTAFYLCASSIDHVGGPQHFGDGTRLSIL.

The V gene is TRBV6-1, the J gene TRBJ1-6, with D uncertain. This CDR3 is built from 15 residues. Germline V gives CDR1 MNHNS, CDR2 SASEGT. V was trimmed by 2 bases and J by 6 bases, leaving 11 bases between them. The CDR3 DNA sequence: TGTGCCAGCAGTGAATTTAGTAAGAGTAATTCACCCCTCCACTTT. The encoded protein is CASSEFSKSNSPLHF.

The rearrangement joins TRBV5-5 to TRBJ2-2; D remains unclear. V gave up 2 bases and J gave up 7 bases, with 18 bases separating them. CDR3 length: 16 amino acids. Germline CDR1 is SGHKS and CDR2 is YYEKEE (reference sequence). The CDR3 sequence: CASSFGSVVPGGELFF. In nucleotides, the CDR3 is TGTGCCAGCAGCTTCGGGTCGGTGGTTCCGGGCGGGGAGCTGTTTTTT.

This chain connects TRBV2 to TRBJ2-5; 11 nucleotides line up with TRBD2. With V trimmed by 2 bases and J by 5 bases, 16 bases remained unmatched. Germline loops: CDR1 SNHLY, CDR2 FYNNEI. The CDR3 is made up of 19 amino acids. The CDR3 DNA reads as TGTGCCAGCAGTGAAAACGTTGGGGGTAGCGGGAGGGCCTGGGAGACCCAGTACTTC. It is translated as CASSENVGGSGRAWETQYF.

The CDR3 nucleotides are TGTGCCAGCAGCGCTACGGGGAGGGGCGCTTGGGGGGAGCTGTTTTTT. This translates into CASSATGRGAWGELFF. The chain recombines TRBV3-1 (or the pseudogene TRBV3-2) with TRBJ2-2; 7 nucleotides agree with TRBD2. V shed 5 bases, J shed 8 bases, and the junction held 14 bases outside the gene matches. The CDR3 sequence is 16 residues long. Germline CDR1 is LGHDT and CDR2 is YNNKEL (reference sequence).

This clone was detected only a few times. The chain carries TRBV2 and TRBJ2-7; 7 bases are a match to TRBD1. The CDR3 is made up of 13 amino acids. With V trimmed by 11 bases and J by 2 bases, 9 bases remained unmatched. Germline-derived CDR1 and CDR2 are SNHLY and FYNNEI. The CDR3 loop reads CAGRRQGAYEQYF. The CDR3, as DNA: TGTGCCGGAAGAAGACAGGGTGCCTACGAGCAGTACTTC.